One sample yielded the 22 T cell receptor beta chains listed below, sequenced in a study of cytomegalovirus exposure and HLA in healthy donors. In the PCR, 60 Vbeta and 13 Jbeta primers were used. Repertoires were generated with immunoSEQ multiplex PCR, while TCRdb's copy carries only in-frame clones and drops some. Of 100,000 to 120,000 clones listed, more than 70% are singletons. Sequenced input: PBMCs. The receptors derive from a woman aged 60-75 years in good health and CMV-seropositive.

The chain employs TRBV27 and TRBJ2-3; 13 bases match TRBD2. From germline, CDR1 is MNHEY and CDR2 SMNVEV (reference sequence). The CDR3 is 16 amino acids. With 4 bases clipped from V and 8 bases from J, the junction kept 9 bases outside the gene matches. As DNA, the CDR3 is TGTGCCAGCAGTTCCCGGACTAGCGGGAGCGTCGTTACGCAGTATTTT. Translation: CASSSRTSGSVVTQYF.

V gene TRBV19 combines with J gene TRBJ2-7; 10 nucleotides align to TRBD1. V shed 6 bases, J shed 4 bases, and the junction held 3 bases outside the gene matches. Germline assignment: CDR1 LNHDA and CDR2 SQIVND (reference sequence). CDR3 size: 13 residues. CDR3 nucleotides: TGTGCCAGTAGGGGGACAGGGGTTTACGAGCAGTACTTC. It translates to CASRGTGVYEQYF.

The V call is TRBV28, the J call TRBJ1-2; D remains unclear. The CDR3 has 12 residues. V was shortened by 11 bases and J by 3 bases, with 13 bases between the two germline ends. Per germline, CDR1 MDHEN and CDR2 SYDVKM. CDR3 residues: CAVRARDYGYTF. The DNA of the CDR3 is TGTGCCGTACGAGCGAGGGACTATGGCTACACCTTC.

V usage is TRBV9 and J usage is TRBJ2-3; 7 positions agree with TRBD1. This CDR3 region has 16 residues. Germline CDR1 and CDR2: SGDLS and YYNGEE. V was clipped by 0 bases and J by 9 bases; unmatched bases: 13. The CDR3 sequence is CASSVAIGLDRVTQYF. The CDR3 nucleotides read TGTGCCAGCAGCGTAGCTATTGGGCTCGACAGGGTCACGCAGTATTTT.

The chain combines TRBV7-9 with TRBJ2-7, with 7 bases identical to TRBD2. Germline lookup yields CDR1 SEHNR and CDR2 FQNEAQ (reference sequence). Losses at the gene ends were 5 bases for V and 0 bases for J; bases not matched to a gene: 10. The CDR3 extends over 16 amino acids. The CDR3 sequence is CASSPISGTSSYEQYF. The DNA for the CDR3 is TGTGCCAGCAGCCCAATCAGCGGGACCAGCTCCTACGAGCAGTACTTC.

The CDR3 nucleotides are TGCGCCAGCAGCTACAAGGACAGGCCCGATGTTTGGGAGATATATTTT. This translates into CASSYKDRPDVWEIYF. This chain uses TRBV5-1 with TRBJ1-3; 7 bases align to TRBD1. CDR1 is SGHRS, CDR2 YFSETQ, per germline. V lost 3 bases to trimming and J lost 13 bases; unmatched junction nucleotides: 19. This CDR3 region has 16 residues.

The chain couples TRBV18 to TRBJ2-1; 8 bases map to TRBD2. CDR1 is KGHSH and CDR2 is LQKENI in the germline V gene. V shed 2 bases and J 10 bases; nucleotides not matched to a gene: 10. The CDR3 is 15 residues long. The CDR3 DNA reads TGTGCCAGCTCACCATCGTCAGGACTAGCTCTCGAGCAGTTCTTC. Its protein is CASSPSSGLALEQFF. Full variable domain (remainder filled in from reference TRBV18 and TRBJ2-1): NAGVMQNPRHLVRRRGQEARLRCSPMKGHSHVYWYRQLPEEGLKFMVYLQKENIIDESGMPKERFSAEFPKEGPSILRIQQVVRGDSAAYFCASSPSSGLALEQFFGPGTRLTVL.

The V call is TRBV27, the J call TRBJ1-3; tentatively, D is TRBD1 (5 bases). Trimming shortened V by 2 bases and J by 0 bases, and 8 bases separated the two germline ends. The germline CDR1 and CDR2 sequences are MNHEY and SMNVEV (reference sequence). The CDR3 loop spans 15 amino acids. CDR3 in DNA: TGTGCCAGCAGTTTACGGGGGTCCTCTGGAAACACCATATATTTT. The encoded protein is CASSLRGSSGNTIYF.

V and J are TRBV4-2 and TRBJ2-2; no firm D call. CDR3 size: 17 residues. V dropped 0 bases and J dropped 7 bases, with 18 bases sitting between them. The germline gives CDR1 LGHNA, CDR2 YNFKEQ. As DNA, the CDR3 is TGTGCCAGCAGCCAAGATGGTGGGCAGTGGCGTCACGGGGAGCTGTTTTTT. It yields the protein CASSQDGGQWRHGELFF.

The chain has TRBV6-1 and TRBJ2-5, with 8 bases that match TRBD1. The J call may be in error: the DNA end matches TRBJ2-7 better. The length of the CDR3 is 12 residues. The germline gives CDR1 MNHNS, CDR2 SASEGT. The chain's CDR3 is CASRGTGYEQYF. The CDR3, as DNA: TGTGCCAGCAGAGGGACAGGCTACGAGCAGTACTTC.

The genes are TRBV19 and TRBJ2-4, with TRBD1 matching over 9 bases. The germline V gene has CDR1 LNHDA and CDR2 SQIVND (reference sequence). The CDR3 consists of 16 residues. V trimming: 3 bases; J trimming: 3 bases; junction bases outside the gene matches: 6. DNA of the CDR3: TGTGCCAGTAGTATGGACAGGGGATGGGTCAAAAACATTCAGTACTTC. It yields the protein CASSMDRGWVKNIQYF.

The chain uses TRBV27 and TRBJ2-7; no reliable D call. The length of the CDR3 is 15 residues. V shed 2 bases and J shed 2 bases, with 13 bases lying between them. Germline lookup yields CDR1 MNHEY and CDR2 SMNVEV (reference sequence). CDR3 nucleotide sequence: TGTGCCAGCAGTTTAAGCATCAGGTTAGCCTACGAGCAGTACTTC. It encodes CASSLSIRLAYEQYF.

This clone was counted once. The sample has other DNA sequences that encode this CDR3 too. J is TRBJ1-1 and V is TRBV5-1; 8 bases match TRBD1. Germline V gene data show CDR1 as SGHRS and CDR2 as YFSETQ. The CDR3 runs to 14 residues. V lost 2 bases, J lost 2 bases, and 2 bases stayed unmatched. CDR3 sequence (DNA): TGCGCCAGCAGCTTAGCAGGGGGCAACACTGAAGCTTTCTTT. Protein: CASSLAGGNTEAFF.

The chain has TRBV7-9 and TRBJ2-1; 8 nucleotides match TRBD2. This CDR3 comprises 14 residues. Germline V lookup: CDR1 SEHNR, CDR2 FQNEAQ (reference sequence). The trim removed 1 base at V and 6 bases at J, leaving 2 bases unmatched. The CDR3 DNA follows: TGTGCCAGCAGCTTAGGGGGACTAGTCAATGAGCAGTTCTTC. Encoded protein: CASSLGGLVNEQFF.

V and J are TRBV6-4 and TRBJ1-5; 9 nucleotides agree with TRBD1. This CDR3 has 14 amino acids. Germline V lookup: CDR1 MRHNA, CDR2 SNTAGT. Unmatched junction bases numbered 5, after V lost 6 bases and J lost 5 bases. The CDR3 DNA sequence: TGTGCCAGCAGCCAGACAGGGGGTTATCAGCCCCAGCATTTT. Its translation is CASSQTGGYQPQHF.

The chain joins TRBV19 to TRBJ2-7; D not resolved. Trimming shortened V by 4 bases and J by 3 bases, and 13 bases separated the two germline ends. The length of the CDR3 is 14 residues. CDR1 and CDR2 from the germline V gene are LNHDA and SQIVND (reference sequence). CDR3 nucleotide sequence: TGTGCCAGTAGTAGTGGGCCGTCCAGCTACGAGCAGTACTTC. It specifies CASSSGPSSYEQYF.

The gene calls are TRBV5-1 and TRBJ2-1; D is perhaps TRBD2 (5 bases). There are 15 residues in the CDR3. CDR1 is SGHRS and CDR2 is YFSETQ in the germline V gene. Trimming took 1 base from V and 5 from J, leaving 13 bases between them. For the CDR3, the DNA is TGCGCCAGCAGCTTGCTACGGGAAGCGGACAATGAGCAGTTCTTC. This sequence encodes CASSLLREADNEQFF. The full variable domain, in which reference TRBV5-1 and TRBJ2-1 provide the parts outside the CDR3, is KAGVTQTPRYLIKTRGQQVTLSCSPISGHRSVSWYQQTPGQGLQFLFEYFSETQRNKGNFPGRFSGRQFSNSRSEMNVSTLELGDSALYLCASSLLREADNEQFFGPGTRLTVL.

This clone was picked up one time. V gene TRBV11-2 combines with J gene TRBJ2-5; 7 bases map to TRBD2. V gave up 3 bases and J gave up 5 bases; unmatched junction bases: 18. The CDR3 spans 18 residues. Per germline, CDR1 SGHAT and CDR2 FQNNGV. The CDR3 sequence is CASSFKTSKIEPGETQYF. CDR3 in DNA: TGTGCCAGCAGCTTTAAGACTAGCAAAATCGAACCGGGGGAGACCCAGTACTTC.

The chain links TRBV7-3 to TRBJ1-3; possibly TRBD1 for D (5 bases). The germline V gene has CDR1 SGHTA and CDR2 FQGTGA. The CDR3 is 15 amino acids. Trimming took off 5 bases at V and 4 bases at J, with 15 bases between the two ends. The CDR3 DNA follows: TGTGCCAGCAGCCCGAACGGGGGGATGGGAAACACCATATATTTT. Protein sequence: CASSPNGGMGNTIYF.

This chain links TRBV5-1 with TRBJ2-2; TRBD1 aligns across 8 bases. This CDR3 has 16 amino acids. With 0 bases clipped from V and 3 bases from J, the junction kept 4 bases outside the gene matches. Germline CDR1 is SGHRS and CDR2 is YFSETQ. CDR3 sequence: CASSLAARGHTGELFF. In DNA form, the CDR3 reads TGCGCCAGCAGCTTGGCCGCCAGGGGGCACACCGGGGAGCTGTTTTTT.

The rearrangement links TRBV9 to TRBJ1-2; 7 bases are a match to TRBD1. The length of the CDR3 is 15 residues. After removal of 0 bases from V and 7 bases from J, the junction contained 9 bases not matched to a gene. CDR1 is SGDLS, CDR2 YYNGEE, per germline. CDR3 in DNA: TGTGCCAGCAGCGTAGATGGGGACAGTTGGGTTGGCTACACCTTC. This translates into CASSVDGDSWVGYTF.

The chain uses TRBV27 and TRBJ2-1; 9 nucleotides align to TRBD2. V was clipped by 7 bases and J by 8 bases; unmatched bases: 12. The CDR3 consists of 15 residues. Looked up from germline, CDR1 is MNHEY and CDR2 is SMNVEV (reference sequence). The CDR3 reads CASTPSSGIFDEQFF. The CDR3 region has the DNA TGTGCCAGCACTCCCTCTAGCGGGATTTTCGATGAGCAGTTCTTC.